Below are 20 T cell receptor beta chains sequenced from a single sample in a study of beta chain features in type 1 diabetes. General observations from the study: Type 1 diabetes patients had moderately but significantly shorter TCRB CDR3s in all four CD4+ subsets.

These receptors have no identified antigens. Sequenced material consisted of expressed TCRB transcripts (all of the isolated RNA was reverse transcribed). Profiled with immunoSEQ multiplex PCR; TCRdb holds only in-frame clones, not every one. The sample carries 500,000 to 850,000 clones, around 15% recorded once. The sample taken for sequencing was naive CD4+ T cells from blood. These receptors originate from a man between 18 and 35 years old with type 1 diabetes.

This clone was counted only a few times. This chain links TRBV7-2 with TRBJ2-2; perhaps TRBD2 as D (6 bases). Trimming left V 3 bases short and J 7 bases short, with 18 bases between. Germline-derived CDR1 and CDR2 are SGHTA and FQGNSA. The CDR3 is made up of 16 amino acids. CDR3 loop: CASSFYGSAPVGELFF. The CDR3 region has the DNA TGTGCCAGCAGCTTTTACGGGAGCGCTCCCGTCGGGGAGCTGTTTTTT.

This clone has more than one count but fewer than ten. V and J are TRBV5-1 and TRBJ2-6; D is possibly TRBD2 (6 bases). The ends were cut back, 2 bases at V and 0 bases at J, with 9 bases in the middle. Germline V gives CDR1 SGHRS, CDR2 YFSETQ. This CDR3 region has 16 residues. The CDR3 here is CASSFSGDSGANVLTF. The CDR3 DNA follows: TGCGCCAGCAGCTTTTCGGGGGACTCTGGGGCCAACGTCCTGACTTTC.

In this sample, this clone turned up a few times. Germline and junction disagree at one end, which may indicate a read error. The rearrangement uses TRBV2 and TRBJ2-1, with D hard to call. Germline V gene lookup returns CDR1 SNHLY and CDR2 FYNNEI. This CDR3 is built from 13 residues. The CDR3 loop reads CASSGVSNNEQFF. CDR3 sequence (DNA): TGTGCCAGCAGTGGAGTCTCCAACAATGAGCAGTTCTTC.

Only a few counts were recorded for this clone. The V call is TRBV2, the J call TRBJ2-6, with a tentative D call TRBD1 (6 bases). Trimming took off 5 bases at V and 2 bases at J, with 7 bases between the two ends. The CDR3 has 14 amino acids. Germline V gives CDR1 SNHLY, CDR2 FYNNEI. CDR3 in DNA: TGTGCCAGCAGTTCAGGGGCTGGGGCCAACGTCCTGACTTTC. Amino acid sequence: CASSSGAGANVLTF. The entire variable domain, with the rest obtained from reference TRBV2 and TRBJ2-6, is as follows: EPEVTQTPSHQVTQMGQEVILRCVPISNHLYFYWYRQILGQKVEFLVSFYNNEISEKSEIFDDQFSVERPDGSNFTLKIRSTKLEDSAMYFCASSSGAGANVLTFGAGSRLTVL.

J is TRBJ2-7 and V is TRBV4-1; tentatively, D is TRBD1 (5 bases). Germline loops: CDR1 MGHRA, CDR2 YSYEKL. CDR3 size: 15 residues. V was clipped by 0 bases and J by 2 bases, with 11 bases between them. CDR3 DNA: TGCGCCAGCAGCCAAGATTGGGGCGCCCCCTACGAGCAGTACTTC. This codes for CASSQDWGAPYEQYF.

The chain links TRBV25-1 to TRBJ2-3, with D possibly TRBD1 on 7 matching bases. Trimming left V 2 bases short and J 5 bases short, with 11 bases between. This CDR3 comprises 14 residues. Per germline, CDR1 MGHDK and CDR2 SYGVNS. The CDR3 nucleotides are TGTGCCAGCAGTGAAAGGAGGGGGCAAGATACGCAGTATTTT. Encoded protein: CASSERRGQDTQYF.

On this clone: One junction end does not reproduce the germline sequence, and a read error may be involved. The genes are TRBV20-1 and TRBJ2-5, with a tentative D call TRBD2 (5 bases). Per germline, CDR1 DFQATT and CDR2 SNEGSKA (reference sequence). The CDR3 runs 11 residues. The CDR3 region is CSAGRGESQYF. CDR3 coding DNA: TGCAGTGCCGGACGTGGGGAGAGCCAGTACTTC.

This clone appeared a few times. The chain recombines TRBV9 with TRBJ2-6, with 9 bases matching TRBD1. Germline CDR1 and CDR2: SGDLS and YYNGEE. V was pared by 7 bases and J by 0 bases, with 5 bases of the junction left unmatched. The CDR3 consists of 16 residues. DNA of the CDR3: TGTGCCAGCTGGGGACAGGGAAACTCTGGGGCCAACGTCCTGACTTTC. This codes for CASWGQGNSGANVLTF.

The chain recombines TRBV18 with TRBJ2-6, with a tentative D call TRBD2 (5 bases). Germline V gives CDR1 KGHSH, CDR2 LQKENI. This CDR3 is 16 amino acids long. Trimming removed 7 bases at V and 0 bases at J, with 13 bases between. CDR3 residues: CASFTGMNSGANVLTF. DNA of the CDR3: TGTGCCAGCTTCACGGGAATGAACTCTGGGGCCAACGTCCTGACTTTC.

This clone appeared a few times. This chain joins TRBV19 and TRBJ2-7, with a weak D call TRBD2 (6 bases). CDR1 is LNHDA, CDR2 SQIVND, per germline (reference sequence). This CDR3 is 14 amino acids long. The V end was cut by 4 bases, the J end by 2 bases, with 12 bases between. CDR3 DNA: TGTGCCAGTAGTAGAAGCGGGCGGACCTACGAGCAGTACTTC. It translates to CASSRSGRTYEQYF.

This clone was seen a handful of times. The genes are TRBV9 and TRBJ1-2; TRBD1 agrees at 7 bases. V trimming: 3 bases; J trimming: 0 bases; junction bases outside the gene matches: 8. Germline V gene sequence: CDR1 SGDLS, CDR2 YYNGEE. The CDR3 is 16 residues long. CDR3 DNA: TGTGCCAGCAGCGCCCAGGGGGGGCGAACTAACTATGGCTACACCTTC. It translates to CASSAQGGRTNYGYTF.

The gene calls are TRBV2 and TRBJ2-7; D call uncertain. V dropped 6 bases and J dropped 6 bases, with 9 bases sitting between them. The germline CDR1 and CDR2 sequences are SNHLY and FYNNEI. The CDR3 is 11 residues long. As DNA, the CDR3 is TGTGCCAGCAGCGCTGCCGGCGAGCAGTACTTC. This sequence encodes CASSAAGEQYF.

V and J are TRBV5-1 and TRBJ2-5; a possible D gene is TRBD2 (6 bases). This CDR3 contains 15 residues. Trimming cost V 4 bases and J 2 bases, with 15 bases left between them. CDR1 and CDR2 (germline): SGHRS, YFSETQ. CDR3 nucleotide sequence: TGCGCCAGCAGCCCTGGAGGGGCAGTACAAGAGACCCAGTACTTC. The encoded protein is CASSPGGAVQETQYF.

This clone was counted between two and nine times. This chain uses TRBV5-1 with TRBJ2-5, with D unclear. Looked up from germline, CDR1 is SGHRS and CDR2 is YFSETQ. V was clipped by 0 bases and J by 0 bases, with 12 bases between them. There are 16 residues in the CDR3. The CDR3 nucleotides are TGCGCCAGCAGCTTGGAGCCACAGACGTACCAAGAGACCCAGTACTTC. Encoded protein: CASSLEPQTYQETQYF.

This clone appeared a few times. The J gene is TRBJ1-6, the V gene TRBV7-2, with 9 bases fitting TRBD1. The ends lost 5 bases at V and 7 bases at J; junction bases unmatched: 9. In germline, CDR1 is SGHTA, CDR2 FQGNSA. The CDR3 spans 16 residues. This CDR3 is CASSPRTGQGNSPLHF. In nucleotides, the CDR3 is TGTGCCAGCAGCCCCCGTACCGGACAGGGGAATTCACCCCTCCACTTT.

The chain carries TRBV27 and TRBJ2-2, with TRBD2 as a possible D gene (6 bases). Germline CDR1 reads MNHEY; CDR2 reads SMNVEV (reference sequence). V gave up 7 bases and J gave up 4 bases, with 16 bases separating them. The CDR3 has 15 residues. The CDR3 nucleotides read TGTGCCAGCACCCTAACGGGAGTGAGCACCGGGGAGCTGTTTTTT. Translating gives CASTLTGVSTGELFF.

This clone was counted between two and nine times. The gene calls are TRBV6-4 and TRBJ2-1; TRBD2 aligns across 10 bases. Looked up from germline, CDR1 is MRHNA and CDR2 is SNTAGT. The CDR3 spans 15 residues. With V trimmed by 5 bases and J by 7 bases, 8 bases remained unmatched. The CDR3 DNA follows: TGTGCCAGCAGTCGCTCAGCGGGAGGGTTTAATGAGCAGTTCTTC. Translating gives CASSRSAGGFNEQFF.

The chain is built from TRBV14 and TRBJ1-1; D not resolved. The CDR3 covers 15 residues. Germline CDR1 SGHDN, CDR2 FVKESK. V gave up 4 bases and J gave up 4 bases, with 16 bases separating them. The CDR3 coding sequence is TGTGCCAGCAGCCCTGGAGGGCCGAAGGGCACTGAAGCTTTCTTT. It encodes CASSPGGPKGTEAFF.

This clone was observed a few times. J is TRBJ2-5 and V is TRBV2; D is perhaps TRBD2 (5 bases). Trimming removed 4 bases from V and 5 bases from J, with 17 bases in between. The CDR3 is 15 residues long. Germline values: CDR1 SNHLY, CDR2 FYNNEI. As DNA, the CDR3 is TGTGCCAGCAGTGGCGTCTCGCGGGTTTGGGAGACCCAGTACTTC. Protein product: CASSGVSRVWETQYF.

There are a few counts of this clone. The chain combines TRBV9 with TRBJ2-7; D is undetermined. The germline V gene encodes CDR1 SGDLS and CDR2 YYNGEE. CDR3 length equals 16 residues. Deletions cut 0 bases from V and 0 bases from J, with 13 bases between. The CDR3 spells CASSVGPSTPSYEQYF. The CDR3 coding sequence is TGTGCCAGCAGCGTAGGACCCTCTACCCCCTCCTACGAGCAGTACTTC. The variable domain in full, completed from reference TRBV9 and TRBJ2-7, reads DSGVTQTPKHLITATGQRVTLRCSPRSGDLSVYWYQQSLDQGLQFLIQYYNGEERAKGNILERFSAQQFPDLHSELNLSSLELGDSALYFCASSVGPSTPSYEQYFGPGTRLTVT.